A selection of T cell receptor beta chains follows, all from one sample in a study of blood T cell repertoires in COVID-19. The protocol was immunoSEQ multiplex PCR, while the TCRdb copy is restricted to in-frame clones and leaves out a portion. The sample holds some 220,000 clones; around four fifths are singletons and the top ten take more than 6%. Sequenced input: peripheral blood. The receptor set was obtained from a woman in her sixties or seventies with active or convalescent COVID-19. Both conserved end residues are part of each CDR3. The D gene is left open where the match is weak. Size is omitted from some rows. Given values are once, few, many or a class for expanded clones.

j_call,v_call,d_call,clone_size,cdr3_aa,cdr3_nt
TRBJ2-3,TRBV30,.,.,CAWRSGVTDTQYF,TGTGCCTGGAGGTCGGGGGTTACAGATACGCAGTATTTT
TRBJ1-4,TRBV5-4,.,.,CASSLAAGATNEKLFF,TGTGCCAGCAGCTTGGCCGCGGGTGCAACTAATGAAAAACTGTTTTTT
TRBJ2-7,TRBV5-1,.,.,CASSGGRGGYEQYF,TGCGCCAGCAGTGGAGGGCGGGGAGGCTACGAGCAGTACTTC
TRBJ2-2,TRBV7-9,TRBD1,.,CASSEEVGTVNTGELFF,TGTGCCAGCAGCGAAGAAGTGGGGACAGTTAACACCGGGGAGCTGTTTTTT
TRBJ1-1,TRBV6-6,.,.,CASSRGDTEAFF,TGTGCCAGCTCCCGGGGGGACACTGAAGCTTTCTTT
TRBJ2-1,TRBV13,.,.,CASSLSAGWYNEQFF,TGTGCCAGCAGCTTATCGGCAGGGTGGTACAATGAGCAGTTCTTC
TRBJ2-1,TRBV5-1,TRBD1,.,CASSLDRGGEGEQFF,TGCGCCAGCAGCTTAGACAGGGGTGGTGAAGGTGAGCAGTTCTTC
TRBJ2-2,TRBV2,TRBD2,.,CASSLAEPNTGELFF,TGTGCCAGCAGTCTAGCGGAACCTAACACCGGGGAGCTGTTTTTT
TRBJ1-2,TRBV11-2,TRBD1,.,CASRTGTYGYTF,TGTGCCAGCAGGACAGGGACATATGGCTACACCTTC
TRBJ2-3,TRBV5-1,.,.,CASSPHSGTTQGGWSTDTQYF,TGCGCCAGCAGCCCGCACTCCGGGACTACACAGGGGGGGTGGAGCACAGATACGCAGTATTTT
TRBJ2-1,TRBV10-3,TRBD2,.,CATQERLAGGSYNEQFF,TGTGCCACCCAAGAAAGACTAGCGGGTGGCTCCTACAATGAGCAGTTCTTC
TRBJ1-3,TRBV4-1,.,.,CASSQARTPSGNTIYF,TGCGCCAGCAGCCAAGCCCGTACACCGTCTGGAAACACCATATATTTT
TRBJ1-2,TRBV10-3,.,few,CAIRADRSYGYTF,TGTGCCATCAGAGCCGACAGATCCTATGGCTACACCTTC
TRBJ1-4,TRBV5-4,.,.,CASSGGGAFGEKLFF,TGTGCCAGCAGCGGCGGGGGCGCTTTTGGTGAAAAACTGTTTTTT
TRBJ1-5,TRBV30,.,.,CAWMGKSNQPQHF,TGTGCCTGGATGGGCAAGTCCAATCAGCCCCAGCATTTT
TRBJ2-3,TRBV7-2,.,.,CASSLVGRGTDTQYF,TGTGCCAGCAGCTTAGTTGGCAGGGGCACAGATACGCAGTATTTT
TRBJ2-1,TRBV14,TRBD2,once,CASSQGDAGAYNEQFF,TGTGCCAGCAGCCAAGGGGACGCGGGGGCCTACAATGAGCAGTTCTTC
TRBJ2-7,TRBV19,.,.,CASSIPSGPSSYEQYF,TGTGCCAGTAGTATCCCCAGCGGGCCAAGCTCCTACGAGCAGTACTTC
TRBJ1-2,TRBV6-5,TRBD1,.,CASSPRTGHYGYTF,TGTGCCAGCAGTCCTCGGACAGGGCACTATGGCTACACCTTC
TRBJ2-7,TRBV4-1,TRBD2,.,CASSQGLAGHYEQYF,TGCGCCAGCAGCCAAGGACTAGCGGGCCACTACGAGCAGTACTTC